A selection of T cell receptor beta chains follows, all from one sample in a study of T cells in Graves' hyperthyroidism and ophthalmopathy. TCRdb re-called the multiplex PCR reads through MiXCR, storing one row per CDR3 protein. The data show approximately 360,000 distinct CDR3 sequences, with more than 20% seen just once and around 67% held by the top ten. Specimen: blood. The receptors originated from a man between 45 and 60 years old with Graves' hyperthyroidism. Both conserved end residues are part of each CDR3. D genes are given only for firm matches. Rows may omit the clone size; those that give it use once, few, many or a size class.

J: TRBJ2-3
size: NA
D: NA
V: TRBV10-3
length: 17
CDR3: CAISPLASTGLTDTQYF
DNA: TGTGCCATCAGCCCCCTTGCCTCTACAGGACTCACAGATACGCAGTATTTT

J: TRBJ1-1
size: few
D: TRBD1
V: TRBV7-9
length: 17
CDR3: CASSPIPGTGTDTEAFF
DNA: TGTGCCAGCAGCCCTATCCCCGGGACAGGGACTGACACTGAAGCTTTCTTT

J: TRBJ1-5
size: NA
D: NA
V: TRBV6-2/TRBV6-3
length: 16
CDR3: CASSYTGQGGNQPQHF
DNA: TGTGCCAGCAGTTATACGGGGCAGGGTGGGAATCAGCCCCAGCATTTT

J: TRBJ2-3
size: few
D: TRBD2
V: TRBV7-9
length: 17
CDR3: CASSFISSGRFTDTQYF
DNA: TGTGCCAGCAGCTTCATCTCTAGCGGGAGATTCACAGATACGCAGTATTTT

J: TRBJ2-4
size: few
D: NA
V: TRBV24-1
length: 13
CDR3: CATAPVEKNIQYF
DNA: TGTGCCACGGCCCCAGTAGAGAAAAACATTCAGTACTTC

J: TRBJ2-5
size: few
D: TRBD2
V: TRBV12-3/TRBV12-4
length: 15
CDR3: CASSFVGGTGETQYF
DNA: TGTGCCAGCAGTTTCGTGGGGGGGACGGGAGAGACCCAGTACTTC

J: TRBJ2-3
size: few
D: NA
V: TRBV5-1
length: 13
CDR3: CASSAWQGDTQYF
DNA: TGCGCCAGCAGCGCCTGGCAGGGAGATACGCAGTATTTT

J: TRBJ1-5
size: NA
D: TRBD1
V: TRBV6-1
length: 15
CDR3: CASRESGTGTQPQHF
DNA: TGTGCCAGCAGGGAATCCGGGACAGGGACTCAGCCCCAGCATTTT

J: TRBJ2-7
size: few
D: NA
V: TRBV29-1
length: 14
CDR3: CSVEERDTNYEQYF
DNA: TGCAGCGTTGAAGAACGGGACACTAACTACGAGCAGTACTTC

J: TRBJ2-1
size: NA
D: TRBD2
V: TRBV7-3
length: 20
CDR3: CASSSTGTSLPRYTVNEQFF
DNA: TGTGCCAGCAGCTCCACCGGGACTAGTCTCCCTCGCTACACCGTCAATGAGCAGTTCTTC

J: TRBJ2-2
size: NA
D: NA
V: TRBV3-1
length: 16
CDR3: CASSLGRQQNTGELFF
DNA: TGTGCCAGCAGCTTAGGCCGCCAGCAGAACACCGGGGAGCTGTTTTTT

J: TRBJ1-2
size: NA
D: NA
V: TRBV27
length: 13
CDR3: CASSGRGFRGYTF
DNA: TGTGCCAGCAGTGGAAGGGGTTTTCGGGGCTACACCTTC

J: TRBJ1-2
size: few
D: NA
V: TRBV9
length: 14
CDR3: CASSVGGLNYGYTF
DNA: TGTGCCAGCAGCGTAGGGGGGCTCAACTATGGCTACACCTTC

J: TRBJ2-4
size: NA
D: TRBD2
V: TRBV11-3
length: 18
CDR3: CASSPGLAGTQAKNIQYF
DNA: TGCGCCAGCAGCCCGGGACTAGCGGGAACGCAGGCCAAAAACATTCAGTACTTC

J: TRBJ2-2
size: many
D: NA
V: TRBV11-2
length: 12
CDR3: CASTHGTGELFF
DNA: TGTGCCAGCACACACGGGACCGGGGAGCTGTTTTTT

J: TRBJ2-7
size: few
D: NA
V: TRBV15
length: 13
CDR3: CATSEGNSYEQYF
DNA: TGTGCCACCAGTGAGGGAAACTCCTACGAGCAGTACTTC

J: TRBJ2-3
size: many
D: NA
V: TRBV28
length: 17
CDR3: CASSSAGFGTDTDTQYF
DNA: TGTGCCAGCAGTTCCGCCGGGTTTGGTACTGACACAGATACGCAGTATTTT

J: TRBJ2-1
size: NA
D: TRBD2
V: TRBV7-2
length: 15
CDR3: CASSLEGLMGHEQFF
DNA: TGTGCCAGCAGCTTAGAGGGACTAATGGGGCATGAGCAGTTCTTC

J: TRBJ1-1
size: NA
D: TRBD1
V: TRBV6-1
length: 14
CDR3: CASGTRQGVAEAFF
DNA: TGTGCCAGCGGAACTCGACAGGGAGTTGCTGAAGCTTTCTTT

J: TRBJ2-7
size: NA
D: NA
V: TRBV30
length: 11
CDR3: CAWRVSHEQYF
DNA: TGTGCCTGGAGGGTTTCCCACGAGCAGTACTTC

J: TRBJ2-1
size: NA
D: TRBD1
V: TRBV20-1
length: 14
CDR3: CSARPRGQGDEQFF
DNA: TGCAGTGCTAGACCGAGGGGGCAAGGCGATGAGCAGTTCTTC

J: TRBJ2-7
size: NA
D: TRBD2
V: TRBV7-2
length: 16
CDR3: CASSGLAGDSSYEQYF
DNA: TGTGCCAGCAGTGGACTAGCGGGAGATAGCTCCTACGAGCAGTACTTC

J: TRBJ2-3
size: NA
D: TRBD2
V: TRBV28
length: 14
CDR3: CASSLASRTDTQYF
DNA: TGTGCCAGCTCACTAGCGAGCCGCACAGATACGCAGTATTTT

J: TRBJ2-3
size: many
D: NA
V: TRBV11-3
length: 13
CDR3: CASSWRGTDTQYF
DNA: TGTGCCAGCAGCTGGAGGGGGACAGATACGCAGTATTTT

J: TRBJ2-1
size: NA
D: NA
V: TRBV20-1
length: 15
CDR3: CSAREQGLTYNEQFF
DNA: TGCAGTGCTAGAGAACAGGGTTTGACCTACAATGAGCAGTTCTTC

J: TRBJ1-1
size: many
D: NA
V: TRBV11-3
length: 13
CDR3: CASTSQGGTEAFF
DNA: TGTGCCAGCACCTCGCAGGGTGGCACTGAAGCTTTCTTT

J: TRBJ2-7
size: few
D: NA
V: TRBV20-1
length: 14
CDR3: CSASPGRSPYEQYF
DNA: TGCAGTGCCTCCCCTGGAAGGTCTCCCTACGAGCAGTACTTC

J: TRBJ1-5
size: NA
D: NA
V: TRBV5-1
length: 14
CDR3: CASSLEGRDQPQHF
DNA: TGCGCCAGCAGCTTGGAGGGGAGAGATCAGCCCCAGCATTTT

J: TRBJ2-1
size: many
D: NA
V: TRBV3-1
length: 15
CDR3: CASSQGDHSYNEQFF
DNA: TGTGCCAGCAGCCAAGGAGACCACTCCTACAATGAGCAGTTCTTC

J: TRBJ2-5
size: many
D: TRBD2
V: TRBV12-3/TRBV12-4
length: 13
CDR3: CASRPTSGETQYF
DNA: TGTGCCAGCAGACCGACTAGCGGAGAGACCCAGTACTTC

J: TRBJ1-4
size: NA
D: NA
V: TRBV9
length: 17
CDR3: CASSASQGRGTNEKLFF
DNA: TGTGCCAGCAGCGCCAGTCAGGGGAGAGGAACTAATGAAAAACTGTTTTTT

J: TRBJ2-2
size: NA
D: TRBD2
V: TRBV7-9
length: 19
CDR3: CASSLDRARRERNTGELFF
DNA: TGTGCCAGCAGCTTAGACCGCGCCAGGCGGGAGAGGAACACCGGGGAGCTGTTTTTT

J: TRBJ2-7
size: many
D: NA
V: TRBV6-1
length: 14
CDR3: CASRTPRSRGEQYF
DNA: TGTGCCAGCAGAACGCCCCGATCGCGAGGCGAGCAGTACTTC

J: TRBJ2-1
size: NA
D: NA
V: TRBV7-2
length: 15
CDR3: CASSVGLAQYNEQFF
DNA: TGTGCCAGCAGCGTCGGGCTAGCGCAGTACAATGAGCAGTTCTTC

J: TRBJ1-5
size: few
D: TRBD1
V: TRBV19
length: 16
CDR3: CASIPPGGLGNQPQHF
DNA: TGTGCCAGTATTCCCCCAGGGGGCCTAGGAAATCAGCCCCAGCATTTT